This T cell receptor beta chain is from a study of shared clonotypes between healthy human individuals. Study information: The study used three CD4 naive, three CD4 memory, two CD8 naive and one CD8 memory plate per donor.

Details on this clone: What it binds is not known.

Original data processing: ImmunoSEQ junction-only sequences lacked quality scores, so their filtering differed. TCRdb keeps only in-frame clones here, not all; method: immunoSEQ multiplex PCR. D and trimming come from the DNA, and the V and J calls and clone size come from that table. The sample holds hundreds of thousands of clones, approximately 96% seen once. Only CD45RO-negative cells positively selected for CCR7 counted as naive CD8 cells, so terminally differentiated effector memory CD45RA+ cells were excluded. General study results and limits: Donor clonotype sharing was expected to depend on sequencing depth. In having few donors, the study represented limited genetic and exposure-history diversity.

This sequence was found in a woman aged 30 to 39 in good health. The specimen sequenced was naive CD8+ T cells sorted from blood.

The CDR3 nucleotides read TGTGCCAGCCAAAGCAGCGGGTTGTGGACTGAAGCTTTCTTT. This codes for CASQSSGLWTEAFF. This chain links TRBV27 with TRBJ1-1, with D hard to call. V was trimmed by 8 bases and J by 5 bases, leaving 18 bases between them. Germline V gene sequence: CDR1 MNHEY, CDR2 SMNVEV (reference sequence). The CDR3 runs to 14 residues.